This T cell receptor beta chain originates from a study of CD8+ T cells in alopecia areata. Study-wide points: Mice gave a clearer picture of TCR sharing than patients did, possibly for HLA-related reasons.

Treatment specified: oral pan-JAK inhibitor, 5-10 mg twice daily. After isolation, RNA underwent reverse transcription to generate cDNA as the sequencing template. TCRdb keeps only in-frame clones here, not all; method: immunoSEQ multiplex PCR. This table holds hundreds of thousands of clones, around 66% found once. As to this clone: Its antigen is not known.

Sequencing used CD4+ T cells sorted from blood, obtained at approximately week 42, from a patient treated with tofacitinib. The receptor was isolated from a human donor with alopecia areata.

DNA for the CDR3: TGTGCCAGCAGTGTGGTAGGGGGCAACACCGGGGAGCTGTTTTTT. Its translation: CASSVVGGNTGELFF. The rearrangement links TRBV2 to TRBJ2-2; TRBD1 matches 7 bases. Germline CDR1 is SNHLY and CDR2 is FYNNEI. The CDR3 is 15 amino acids. J lost 2 bases, V lost 4 bases, and 4 bases had no gene match.